This T cell receptor (beta chain) was recorded in a study of stem cell transplantation in POMP-related autoinflammatory disease (dated by TCRdb to the early 2020s). Context from the whole study: The study hypothesis was that defective thymoproteasomes impair MHC class I-dependent CD8+ T-cell differentiation and positive selection, which skews the TRB repertoire. High-throughput TRB sequencing assessed how POMP deficiency affects T-cell receptor beta repertoire diversity and CDR3 characteristics.

Study-wide conclusions, independent of this receptor: A trend toward lower TRB diversity and higher clonality was observed in PRAID patients across all analyzed T-cell subsets. A restricted number of unique TRB V-J gene pairings was observed in PRAID patients. Statistical significance for the trend toward lower diversity and increased clonality in PRAID patients was reached only for regulatory T cells.

Library prep was done by the immunoSEQ multiplex PCR assay. The paper's data handling went like this. Shannon entropy, which takes clonal size distribution into account, was used to quantify repertoire diversity. The Gini-Simpson index (Simpson_1-D) was used to measure inequality of clonotype distribution. TCRdb took over this immuneACCESS table, retaining in-frame rearrangements with V and J assigned. Such tables are incomplete; in checked studies, under half of the missing clones stem from an unresolved V gene, and the remainder is unexplained. V and J calls and clone size are given by that table; D and trimming were obtained from the DNA. The sample includes thousands of clones, with around 83% observed a single time. Together, the top ten hold around 4% of the sample. Before TRB sequencing, the T-cell subsets, namely conventional T cells, CD8+ T cells, regulatory T cells, and T follicular helper cells, were sorted.

Turning to this clone: Its antigen is still unknown. No clone much larger than this one lies a single base away; base qualities are absent.

The CDR3 has 12 amino acids, counting the end cysteine and phenylalanine. The only DNA kept is the CDR3, 36 bases in frame from the first base. The junction shows trimming of 6 bases on V and 3 bases on J, plus 7 bases between the germline ends. From the germline V gene, CDR1 is SGHTA and CDR2 is FQGNSA. The clonotype was recovered from a human donor in good health. Here the chain combines TRBV7-2 and TRBJ2-3; the D gene is not confidently resolved. Input material: a CXCR5-defined cell subset from PBMCs. The CDR3 in this case is CASSSTTDTQYF. The nucleotide sequence is given as TGTGCCAGCAGTTCTACTACAGATACGCAGTATTTT.